Listed below are T cell receptor beta chains from one sample, sequenced in a study of blood T cell repertoires in COVID-19. Clones were read by immunoSEQ multiplex PCR, and TCRdb kept only the in-frame ones, dropping some. This sample has tens of thousands of clones, with roughly 88% found just once. Sequencing was carried out using peripheral blood. These receptors were obtained from a man aged 80 or over with acute or convalescent COVID-19. Both conserved end residues are part of each CDR3. Each record gives: D gene, J gene, clone size, V gene, CDR3 protein, CDR3 DNA. The D gene is left open where the match is weak. Clone size is shown for a subset of rows, as once, few, many or a class of expanded clone.

.,TRBJ1-2,.,TRBV6-5,CASSYRQNYGYTF,TGTGCCAGCAGTTACAGACAGAACTATGGCTACACCTTC
TRBD1,TRBJ1-2,.,TRBV5-8,CASSLGGTGGNYGYTF,TGTGCCAGCAGCTTGGGGGGGACAGGAGGGAACTATGGCTACACCTTC
TRBD1,TRBJ1-2,.,TRBV5-4,CASSLQGANGYTF,TGTGCCAGCAGCTTACAGGGGGCCAATGGCTACACCTTC
TRBD1,TRBJ1-2,.,TRBV29-1,CSVEDRGLGDYGYTF,TGCAGCGTTGAGGACAGGGGTCTGGGGGACTATGGCTACACCTTC
.,TRBJ2-1,.,TRBV5-1,CASSIQGSDYNEQFF,TGCGCCAGCAGCATACAGGGATCTGACTACAATGAGCAGTTCTTC
.,TRBJ1-1,.,TRBV7-9,CASSLSGGKAFF,TGTGCCAGCAGCTTAAGTGGCGGCAAAGCTTTCTTT
.,TRBJ2-3,.,TRBV3-1/TRBV3-2,CASSQVGGRLGSHTQYF,TGTGCCAGCAGCCAAGTGGGGGGGCGCTTAGGGAGTCATACGCAGTATTTT
TRBD1,TRBJ2-7,.,TRBV18,CASSMGQSVYEQYF,TGTGCCAGCTCAATGGGACAGAGCGTCTACGAGCAGTACTTC
.,TRBJ1-2,.,TRBV5-5,CASSLVSQFAYGYTF,TGTGCCAGCAGCTTGGTCTCACAGTTCGCCTATGGCTACACCTTC
.,TRBJ2-1,.,TRBV7-3,CASSPSSYNEQFF,TGTGCCAGCAGCCCCAGTTCCTACAATGAGCAGTTCTTC
TRBD2,TRBJ2-1,.,TRBV4-3,CASSQSPSGAYNEQFF,TGCGCCAGCAGCCAAAGTCCTAGCGGTGCCTACAATGAGCAGTTCTTC
.,TRBJ2-3,once,TRBV7-9,CASSFSLGTDTQYF,TGTGCCAGCAGCTTTAGTTTAGGCACAGATACGCAGTATTTT
TRBD2,TRBJ2-2,.,TRBV12-5,CARGGAYTGELFF,TGTGCTCGCGGGGGGGCCTACACCGGGGAGCTGTTTTTT
.,TRBJ2-1,.,TRBV6-4,CASSDSGGGRNEQFF,TGTGCCAGCAGTGACTCGGGTGGCGGGCGCAATGAGCAGTTCTTC
TRBD1,TRBJ1-2,.,TRBV27,CASSAWTGNGGYTF,TGTGCCAGCAGCGCCTGGACAGGGAACGGAGGCTACACCTTC
TRBD1,TRBJ2-1,once,TRBV6-5,CATDRVRAQYNEQFF,TGTGCCACCGACAGGGTCCGAGCACAATACAATGAGCAGTTCTTC
TRBD1,TRBJ1-2,.,TRBV6-5,CASSPGTGGGYTF,TGTGCCAGCAGTCCCGGGACAGGAGGAGGCTACACCTTC